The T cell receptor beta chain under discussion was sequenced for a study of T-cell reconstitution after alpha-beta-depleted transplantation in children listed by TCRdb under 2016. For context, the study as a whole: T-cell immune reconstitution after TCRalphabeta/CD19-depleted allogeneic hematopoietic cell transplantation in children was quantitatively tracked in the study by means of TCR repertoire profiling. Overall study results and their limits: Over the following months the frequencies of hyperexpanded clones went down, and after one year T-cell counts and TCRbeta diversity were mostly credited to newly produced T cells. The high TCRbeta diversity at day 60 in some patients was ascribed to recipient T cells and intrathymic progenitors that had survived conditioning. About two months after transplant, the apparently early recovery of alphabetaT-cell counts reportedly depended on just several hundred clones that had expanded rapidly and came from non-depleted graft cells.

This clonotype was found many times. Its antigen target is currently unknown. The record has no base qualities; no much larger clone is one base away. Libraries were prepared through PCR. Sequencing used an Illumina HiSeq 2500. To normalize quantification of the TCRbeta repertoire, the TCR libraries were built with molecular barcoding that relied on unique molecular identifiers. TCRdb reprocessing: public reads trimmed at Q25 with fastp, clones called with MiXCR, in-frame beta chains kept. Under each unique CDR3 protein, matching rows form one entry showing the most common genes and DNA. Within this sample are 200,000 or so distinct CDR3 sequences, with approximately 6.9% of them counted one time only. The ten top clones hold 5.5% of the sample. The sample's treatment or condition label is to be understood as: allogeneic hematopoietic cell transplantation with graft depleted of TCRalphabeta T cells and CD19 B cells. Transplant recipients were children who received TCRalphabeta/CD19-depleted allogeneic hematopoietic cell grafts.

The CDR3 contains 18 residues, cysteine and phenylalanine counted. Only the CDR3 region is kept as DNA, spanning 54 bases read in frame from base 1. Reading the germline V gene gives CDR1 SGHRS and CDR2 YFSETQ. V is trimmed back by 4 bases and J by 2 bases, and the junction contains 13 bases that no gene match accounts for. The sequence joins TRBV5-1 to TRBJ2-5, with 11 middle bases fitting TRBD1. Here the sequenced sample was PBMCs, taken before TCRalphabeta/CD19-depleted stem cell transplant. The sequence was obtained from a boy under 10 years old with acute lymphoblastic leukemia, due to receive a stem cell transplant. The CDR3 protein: CASSGYRDRGFRQETQYF. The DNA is TGCGCCAGCAGCGGATACCGGGACAGGGGGTTTCGTCAAGAGACCCAGTACTTC.